This TCR beta chain appears in the sequencing data of a study of T cell responses to AZD1222 COVID-19 vaccine. Overall study findings and caveats: At baseline, seropositivity was found in only five or six AZD1222 recipients. Unmutated variant regions are reportedly the target of nearly half of TCRs that are spike-specific.

About this clone: What it binds is not known.

Libraries were prepared by immunoSEQ multiplex PCR; TCRdb keeps only in-frame clonotypes and omits some of them. In the table there are 90,000 to 150,000 clones, roughly 86% of which are singletons. Germline lookup yields CDR1 SGHKS and CDR2 YYEKEE (reference sequence). Trimming removed 4 bases from V and 9 bases from J; junction bases left unmatched: 12. The CDR3 runs to 14 residues. This rearrangement joins TRBV5-5 to TRBJ2-5, with 7 bases matching TRBD1. This sequence was found in an adult who received the AZD1222 COVID-19 vaccine. Sequenced here: peripheral blood, sampled 28 days after the second AZD1222 dose. DNA for the CDR3: TGTGCCAGCAGCCTAAGACAGGGAGCCCGACCCCAGTACTTC. This sequence encodes CASSLRQGARPQYF.